Below, 11 T cell receptor beta chains from the same sample are listed, as sequenced in a study of CD8+ T cells in alopecia areata. cDNA prepared by RNA extraction and subsequent reverse transcription served as the template for sequencing. Data came from immunoSEQ multiplex PCR; TCRdb stores just in-frame clones and leaves some out. Altogether about 180,000 clones are present, about 55% being singletons, with the ten largest covering approximately 10%. Treatment defined: oral pan-JAK inhibitor, 5-10 mg twice daily. The material was CD8+ T cells sorted from blood, obtained at week 24, from a patient treated with tofacitinib. These receptors were taken from a human donor with alopecia areata.

The J gene is TRBJ1-1, the V gene TRBV2; D possibly corresponds to TRBD1 (6 bases). This CDR3 has 16 amino acids. The germline CDR1 and CDR2 sequences are SNHLY and FYNNEI. V was trimmed by 2 bases and J by 5 bases, leaving 18 bases between them. CDR3 bases: TGTGCCAGCAGTGAACCTTACGTAGGGGGGAGGACTGAAGCTTTCTTT. It is translated as CASSEPYVGGRTEAFF.

This chain connects TRBV2 to TRBJ1-2; D remains ambiguous. This CDR3 comprises 11 residues. Trimming removed 8 bases at V and 8 bases at J, with 12 bases between. Per the germline V gene, CDR1 is SNHLY and CDR2 is FYNNEI. The CDR3 region is CASVEGPGYTF. CDR3 bases: TGTGCCAGCGTTGAGGGTCCGGGCTACACCTTC.

This clone showed up just a few times. This chain uses TRBV4-1 with TRBJ2-7; perhaps TRBD1 as D (5 bases). Per germline, CDR1 MGHRA and CDR2 YSYEKL. The CDR3 runs to 14 residues. V was clipped by 0 bases and J by 3 bases, with 9 bases between them. CDR3 region: CASSQEWGRYEQYF. The CDR3 nucleotides read TGCGCCAGCAGCCAAGAATGGGGCCGCTACGAGCAGTACTTC.

The chain recombines TRBV5-6 with TRBJ2-2; D perhaps matches TRBD1 (7 bases). V was cut by 7 bases and J by 2 bases, with 12 bases left in between. The germline gives CDR1 SGHDT, CDR2 YYEEEE. The CDR3 has 14 amino acids. CDR3 protein: CASGGDSNTGELFF. CDR3 nucleotide sequence: TGTGCCAGCGGAGGGGACAGTAACACCGGGGAGCTGTTTTTT.

V is TRBV11-3 and J is TRBJ2-7, with D maybe TRBD1 (5 bases). The CDR3 totals 13 residues. Germline CDR1 is SGHNT and CDR2 is YENEEA. V was shortened by 3 bases and J by 2 bases, with 8 bases between the two germline ends. CDR3 amino acids: CASSFIGAYEQYF. The CDR3 region has the DNA TGTGCCAGCAGCTTCATAGGGGCCTACGAGCAGTACTTC.

The chain recombines TRBV5-6 with TRBJ2-7, with 8 bases fitting TRBD2. In germline, CDR1 is SGHDT, CDR2 YYEEEE. The CDR3 sequence is 13 residues long. V gave up 4 bases and J gave up 6 bases; unmatched junction bases: 6. Here the CDR3 DNA reads TGTGCCAGCAGCCCAACGGGGGGGAGCGAGCAGTACTTC. Translated, it gives CASSPTGGSEQYF.

V gene TRBV15 combines with J gene TRBJ1-1; TRBD1 aligns across 8 bases. Per the germline V gene, CDR1 is LNHNV and CDR2 is YYDKDF (reference sequence). V trimming: 4 bases; J trimming: 1 base; junction bases outside the gene matches: 8. The CDR3 length is 16 residues. The CDR3: CATSTRGRGQNTEAFF. CDR3 in DNA: TGTGCCACCAGCACCCGGGGCAGGGGGCAGAACACTGAAGCTTTCTTT.

The chain is built from TRBV27 and TRBJ2-1, with 12 bases identical to TRBD2. The V and J ends lost 5 bases and 0 bases, in that order; junction bases with no gene match: 8. The germline V gene has CDR1 MNHEY and CDR2 SMNVEV (reference sequence). The CDR3 consists of 18 residues. CDR3 loop: CASSHSTSGGPSYNEQFF. The CDR3 nucleotides read TGTGCCAGCAGTCACTCGACTAGCGGGGGACCCTCCTACAATGAGCAGTTCTTC.

The chain recombines TRBV4-3 with TRBJ2-3; D might be TRBD1 or TRBD2, each matching 6 bases. The length of the CDR3 is 17 residues. Germline assignment: CDR1 LGHNA and CDR2 YSLEER. Deletions cut 0 bases from V and 0 bases from J, with 13 bases between. As DNA, the CDR3 is TGCGCCAGCAGCCAAGAGGGCCAGGGGACTAGCACAGATACGCAGTATTTT. It is translated as CASSQEGQGTSTDTQYF.

This clone was counted a few times. The chain has TRBV29-1 and TRBJ1-2; D remains ambiguous. Germline loops: CDR1 SQVTM, CDR2 ANQGSEA. Trimming removed 6 bases from V and 8 bases from J, with 16 bases in between. The CDR3 consists of 12 residues. The CDR3 sequence is CSVVAGVTGYTF. CDR3 bases: TGCAGCGTCGTAGCCGGAGTTACGGGCTACACCTTC.

The J gene is TRBJ2-1, the V gene TRBV7-9; D is undetermined. The germline V and J ends were trimmed by 4 bases and 3 bases, with 13 bases remaining between them. Germline V CDR1 and CDR2: SEHNR, FQNEAQ (reference sequence). CDR3 length: 15 residues. The CDR3 region is CASSSSSSNYNEQFF. CDR3 bases: TGTGCCAGCAGCTCGAGTAGTTCTAACTACAATGAGCAGTTCTTC. The entire variable domain, with the rest obtained from reference TRBV7-9 and TRBJ2-1, is as follows: DTGVSQNPRHKITKRGQNVTFRCDPISEHNRLYWYRQTLGQGPEFLTYFQNEAQLEKSRLLSDRFSAERPKGSFSTLEIQRTEQGDSAMYLCASSSSSSNYNEQFFGPGTRLTVL.